The 9 T cell receptor beta chains in this list originate from one sample, sequenced in a study of OX40 agonist ivuxolimab in advanced cancers. TCRdb's table, derived via immunoSEQ multiplex PCR, lists solely in-frame clones and lacks some. This table has approximately 41,000 clones, approximately 90% appearing once. The sequenced sample was CD4+ or CD8+ T cells sorted from blood, obtained in a trial of the OX40 agonist ivuxolimab. Source of these receptors: an adult with an advanced solid tumor such as melanoma, head and neck, liver or kidney cancer.

The chain joins TRBV4-1 to TRBJ2-2; D possibly corresponds to TRBD1 (6 bases). The CDR3 sequence is 15 residues long. Trimming left V 1 base short and J 0 bases short, with 6 bases between. Germline CDR1 MGHRA, CDR2 YSYEKL. CDR3 DNA: TGCGCCAGCAGCCAAGGGGACACGAACACCGGGGAGCTGTTTTTT. Encoded protein: CASSQGDTNTGELFF.

V is TRBV11-3 and J is TRBJ2-2; TRBD2 matches 13 bases. This CDR3 is 17 amino acids long. Looked up from germline, CDR1 is SGHNT and CDR2 is YENEEA. Trimming took 5 bases from V and 6 from J; bases not matched to a gene: 9. CDR3 protein: CASSRTGTSGKAGELFF. CDR3 nucleotide sequence: TGTGCCAGCAGCAGGACCGGGACTAGCGGGAAGGCCGGGGAGCTGTTTTTT.

This chain uses TRBV2 with TRBJ2-5; D possibly uses TRBD1 or TRBD2 (5 bases each). Germline assignment: CDR1 SNHLY and CDR2 FYNNEI. The CDR3 loop spans 14 amino acids. V gave up 10 bases and J gave up 4 bases, with 19 bases separating them. CDR3 sequence reads: CATNRDQGAETQYF. DNA for the CDR3: TGTGCCACAAACCGGGATCAGGGAGCAGAGACCCAGTACTTC.

The CDR3 sequence: CAGQGPGRGTGELFF. DNA for the CDR3: TGTGCCGGACAGGGCCCCGGGAGAGGCACCGGGGAGCTGTTTTTT. The chain links TRBV30 to TRBJ2-2; 8 bases align to TRBD1. In germline, CDR1 is GTSNPN, CDR2 SVGIG (reference sequence). This CDR3 contains 15 residues. V lost 8 bases to trimming and J lost 4 bases; unmatched junction nucleotides: 12.

This chain joins TRBV5-1 and TRBJ2-3, with 14 bases that match TRBD2. CDR1 is SGHRS and CDR2 is YFSETQ in the germline V gene. V was clipped by 4 bases and J by 5 bases; unmatched bases: 3. This CDR3 contains 15 residues. DNA for the CDR3: TGCGCCAGCAGCGGACTAGCGGGAGGCGGAGATACGCAGTATTTT. Residues: CASSGLAGGGDTQYF.

This rearrangement joins TRBV15 to TRBJ1-1, with D possibly being TRBD1 (6 bases). The germline CDR1 and CDR2 sequences are LNHNV and YYDKDF (reference sequence). This CDR3 is 15 amino acids long. The V end lost 0 bases, the J end lost 3 bases, and 11 bases lay between the germline ends. CDR3 residues: CATSRDRQADTEAFF. In DNA form, the CDR3 reads TGTGCCACCAGCAGAGATAGACAGGCTGACACTGAAGCTTTCTTT.

For the CDR3, the DNA is TGTGCCAGTAGTTACAGGGATCTTAGCAATCAGCCCCAGCATTTT. Residues: CASSYRDLSNQPQHF. The J gene is TRBJ1-5, the V gene TRBV19; a weak D match, TRBD1 (6 bases). This CDR3 spans 15 amino acids. Germline V gives CDR1 LNHDA, CDR2 SQIVND (reference sequence). Deletions cut 5 bases from V and 0 bases from J, with 11 bases between.

V usage is TRBV13 and J usage is TRBJ2-1; D is perhaps TRBD2 (6 bases). The CDR3 is made up of 15 amino acids. V shed 5 bases and J shed 0 bases, with 11 bases lying between them. Germline V gives CDR1 PRHDT, CDR2 FYEKMQ (reference sequence). CDR3 in DNA: TGTGCCAGCAGCCGCGGGACCTACTCCTACAATGAGCAGTTCTTC. This gives the protein CASSRGTYSYNEQFF. Full variable domain (rest looked up from reference TRBV13 and TRBJ2-1): AAGVIQSPRHLIKEKRETATLKCYPIPRHDTVYWYQQGPGQDPQFLISFYEKMQSDKGSIPDRFSAQQFSDYHSELNMSSLELGDSALYFCASSRGTYSYNEQFFGPGTRLTVL.

This chain joins TRBV6-1 and TRBJ1-2, with TRBD1 identical over 7 bases. Looked up from germline, CDR1 is MNHNS and CDR2 is SASEGT. The V and J ends lost 8 bases and 8 bases, in that order; junction bases with no gene match: 8. This CDR3 is 12 amino acids long. CDR3 coding DNA: TGTGCCAGCGGAGACAGGGTGAGAGGCTACACCTTC. This codes for CASGDRVRGYTF.